This T cell receptor beta chain comes out of a study of blood T cell repertoires in COVID-19 (dated by TCRdb to about 2020). Regarding the research as a whole: The collaborator samples originated in the United States, Italy and Spain and spanned the acute and convalescent phases of COVID-19. The dataset comprised deeply sampled blood TCRbeta repertoires from subjects exposed to, actively infected with, or recovered from COVID-19. HLA class I and class II types, where available, came from metadata supplied by the sample provider rather than from assay-based typing. The samples were drawn from the first 160 participants of the ongoing ImmuneRACE study and from 1,254 subjects provided by 6 global collaborators. The prospective study material was composed of cDNA or gDNA derived from T cells, B-cell-depleted T cells, or PBMCs. The sample metadata nearly always contained a de-identified subject ID, COVID-19 status, age in years and sex. The repertoires were released in a freely available public database intended as a resource for research on the immune response to SARS-CoV-2. Paper-wide results and their limitations: How much clinical and demographic metadata was included differed by source and by participant, and the metadata was provided uncurated.

The immunoSEQ Assay, a bias-controlled multiplex PCR, was used to amplify TCRbeta CDR3 regions from genomic DNA. The paper's data handling went like this. The number of nucleated cells in each sample was estimated by amplification of reference gene primers within the assay. To quantify the absolute abundance of each unique TCRbeta CDR3 rearrangement, sequence reads were collapsed and filtered. For each sample, productive Simpson clonality was calculated as the square root of Simpson's diversity index over productive rearrangements. Sourced from immuneACCESS, this table was stored by TCRdb with only in-frame sequences that have V and J called. A share of the clones is absent; for the studies checked, an unresolved V gene accounts for under half, and the remainder has no known explanation. For V, J and clone size, that table is used; D and trimming come from the DNA. For this sample there are about 83,000 clones; roughly 87% appear just once. 2.5% to 3.5% of the sample comes from the top ten.

The collaborating institutions used their own protocols to collect whole blood in K2EDTA tubes. For TCRbeta analysis, collaborator samples were shipped as frozen whole blood, as isolated PBMCs, or as DNA extracted from either sample type. The germline V gene provides CDR1 MGHRA and CDR2 YSYEKL. The CDR3 measures 16 amino acids from cysteine to phenylalanine. The CDR3 DNA has 48 bases and is translated from base 1. Here V drops 0 bases and J drops 6 bases, and the junction holds 8 bases not matched to any gene. In the case of this clone: Its antigen is still unknown. No much larger clone is present one base from it, and per-base qualities are unavailable.

The clonotype originates from a woman aged 45-65 years with active or convalescent COVID-19. Recombination joined TRBV4-1 with TRBJ1-5, with 7 junctional bases fitting TRBD1. Sequencing was performed on peripheral blood. In nucleotides, the sequence is TGCGCCAGCAGCCAAGAGGAAGGGGGCTCGGGTCAGCCCCAGCATTTT. Its translation reads: CASSQEEGGSGQPQHF.